This TCR beta chain was recorded in a study of blood T cell repertoires in COVID-19 (dated by TCRdb to between 2020 and 2021). About the study as a whole: Samples from collaborators originated in the United States, Italy and Spain and spanned both the acute and convalescent phases of COVID-19. The material from the prospective study consisted of cDNA or gDNA derived from T cells, B-cell-depleted T cells, or PBMCs. The dataset comprised deeply sampled blood TCRbeta repertoires from subjects exposed to, actively infected with, or recovered from COVID-19. The repertoires were made available in a free public database intended to serve as a resource for research on the immune response to SARS-CoV-2. The samples were drawn from the first 160 participants of the ongoing ImmuneRACE study and from some 1,300 subjects provided by 6 global collaborators. Nearly every sample came with metadata listing a de-identified subject ID, COVID-19 status, age in years and sex. HLA class I and class II types, where available, came from metadata supplied by the sample provider rather than from assay-based typing. What the work shows at the level of the full study, not this receptor alone: How much clinical and demographic metadata was included differed by source and by participant, and the metadata was provided uncurated.

The immunoSEQ Assay, a bias-controlled multiplex PCR, was used to amplify TCRbeta CDR3 regions from genomic DNA. From the authors' description of their analysis: Within the assay, amplification of reference gene primers was used to estimate how many nucleated cells each sample contained. To quantify the absolute abundance of each unique TCRbeta CDR3 rearrangement, sequence reads were collapsed and filtered. Productive Simpson clonality was computed per sample as the square root of Simpson's diversity index over productive rearrangements. The clones in this table, taken by TCRdb from immuneACCESS, are in-frame only. Not every clone is retained; where verified, under half of the shortfall comes from an unresolved V gene, and the cause of the rest is unknown. V, J and clone size reflect that table, while D and trimming were determined from the DNA. The table for this sample lists some 89,000 clones; around nine tenths of them were counted only once. The ten largest clones capture 1.7% of the sample.

The CDR3 has 18 amino acids, counting the end cysteine and phenylalanine. Only the CDR3 region is kept as DNA, spanning 54 bases read in frame from base 1. V trim: 1 base; J trim: 4 bases; unmatched bases: 13. In the germline V gene, CDR1 corresponds to MGHRA and CDR2 to YSYEKL. Points on this clone: The antigen it binds to is not known. Base quality data are lacking; no much larger clone is found one base away.

Collaborating institutions collected whole blood in K2EDTA tubes following their own protocols. For TCRbeta analysis, collaborator samples were shipped as frozen whole blood, as isolated PBMCs, or as DNA extracted from either sample type. The receptor was isolated from a man aged 55 to 70 with acute or convalescent COVID-19. The rearranged chain carries TRBV4-1 and TRBJ1-2; 9 middle bases align to TRBD1. Sequencing used peripheral blood. The CDR3 region reads CASSQGNDGQGRPYGYTF. The DNA sequence reads TGCGCCAGCAGCCAAGGGAATGACGGACAGGGGCGTCCCTATGGCTACACCTTC.